This T cell receptor (beta chain) came from a study of blood T cell repertoires in COVID-19. Study summary: The United States, Italy and Spain provided the acute and convalescent COVID-19 samples. PBMCs, B-cell-depleted T cells, or T cells provided the cDNA or gDNA that made up the material.

This clone was observed once. As originally analysed: Amplification from reference gene primers served as the basis for estimated nucleated cell counts. Repertoires were generated with immunoSEQ multiplex PCR, while TCRdb's copy carries only in-frame clones and drops some. That table is the source of V, J and clone size, and D and trimming were worked out from the DNA. The sample contains 70,000 to 85,000 clones, around 84% of which appear only once. Specimen: peripheral blood. The receptor comes from a woman of 80 years or more in a cohort sampled during active or convalescent COVID-19.

The CDR3 region is CASSVLSGAQETQYF. CDR3 DNA: TGTGCCAGCAGTGTTCTTAGCGGTGCGCAAGAGACCCAGTACTTC. V usage is TRBV11-1 and J usage is TRBJ2-5, with TRBD2 as a possible D gene (6 bases). This CDR3 region has 15 residues. The germline V gene encodes CDR1 SGHAT and CDR2 FQDESV (reference sequence). Trimming cost V 6 bases and J 2 bases, with 16 bases left between them.